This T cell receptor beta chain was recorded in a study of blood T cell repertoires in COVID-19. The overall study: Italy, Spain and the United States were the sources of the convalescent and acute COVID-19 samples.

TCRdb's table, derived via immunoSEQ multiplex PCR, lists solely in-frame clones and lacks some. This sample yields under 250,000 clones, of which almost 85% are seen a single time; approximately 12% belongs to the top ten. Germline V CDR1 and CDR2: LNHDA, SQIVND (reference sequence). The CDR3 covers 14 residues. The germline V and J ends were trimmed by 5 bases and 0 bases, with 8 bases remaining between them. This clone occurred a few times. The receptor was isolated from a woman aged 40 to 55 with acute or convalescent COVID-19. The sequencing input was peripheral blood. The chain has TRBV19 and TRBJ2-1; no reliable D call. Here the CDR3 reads CASSERSSYNEQFF. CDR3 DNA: TGTGCCAGTAGTGAGCGAAGCTCCTACAATGAGCAGTTCTTC.